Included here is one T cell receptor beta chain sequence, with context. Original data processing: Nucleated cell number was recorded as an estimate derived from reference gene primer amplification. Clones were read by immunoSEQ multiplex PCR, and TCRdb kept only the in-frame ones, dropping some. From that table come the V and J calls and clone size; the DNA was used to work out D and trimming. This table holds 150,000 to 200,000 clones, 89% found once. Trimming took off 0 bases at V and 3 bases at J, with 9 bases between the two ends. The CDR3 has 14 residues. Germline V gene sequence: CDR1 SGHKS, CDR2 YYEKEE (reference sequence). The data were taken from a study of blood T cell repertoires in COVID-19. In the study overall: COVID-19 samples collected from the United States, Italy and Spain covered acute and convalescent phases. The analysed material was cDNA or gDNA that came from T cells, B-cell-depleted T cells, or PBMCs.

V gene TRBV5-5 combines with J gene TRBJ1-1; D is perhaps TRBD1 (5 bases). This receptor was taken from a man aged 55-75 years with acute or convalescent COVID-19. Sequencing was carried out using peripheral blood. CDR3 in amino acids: CASSLGRADTEAFF. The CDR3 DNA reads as TGTGCCAGCAGCTTGGGCAGGGCGGACACTGAAGCTTTCTTT.